Below, one T cell receptor (beta chain) is given with its context. The antigen it binds to is not known. Base quality data are lacking; no much larger clone is found one base away. These data come from a study of blood T cells in healthy people across ages (dated by TCRdb to 2015 to 2017). For the wider study: In model experiments, template switching captured about one uniquely barcoded TCR beta cDNA molecule for every two T cells. Age-related changes in TCR beta repertoire diversity were measured in the study by deep sequencing normalized with unique cDNA molecular identifiers. The donors were divided into four age groups: young (average 16 years), middle-aged (about 39), aged (about 56) and long-lived (approximately 74). Donors of different ages were randomly distributed across sequencing lanes to avoid experimental bias. For two donors (one aged 18 to 29 and one aged 80 or older), the study analyzed two additional independent replicas of 1 million unique cDNA reads from the same blood draw. The paper as a whole reports these results and caveats: Donor CMV infection status was unknown, potentially confounding age-related changes in expanded clonotypes. As age increased, observed TCR beta diversity per million T cells dropped in a roughly linear way, and a significant reduction was already evident by age roughly 36. A strong correlation was found between observed TCR beta diversity and the percentage of naive T cells measured by flow cytometry. Compared with the aged group, more naive CD4+ T cells, fewer expanded clones and increased TCR diversity were shown by the long-lived group, suggesting age selection. Because profiling used bulk unsorted PBMCs, naive and antigen-experienced compartments could not be compared conclusively. Total diversity estimates from one million sequenced T cells were considered lower bounds and underestimates.

Library method: 5' RACE. Data came from an Illumina HiSeq 2500. A second about 7 to 11 cycle PCR used a sample-barcoded 5' primer and a J-beta primer mix. A template-switch 5' adaptor carrying 12 random nucleotides introduced a unique molecular identifier onto each TCR beta cDNA molecule. Each sample yielded at least 2.5 million CDR3-containing paired-end reads. The Mint cDNA synthesis kit, primed by a TRBC-specific oligonucleotide, was used to synthesize first-strand cDNA from all RNA. After uracil-DNA glycosylase treatment, a first 18-cycle PCR used universal primers M1SS and BC2_uni_R on all cDNA. In the paper's pipeline: Normalization of each sample was performed by random selection of 1 million high-quality reads, each carrying a distinct molecular identifier. Reads sharing molecular identifiers were discarded rather than binned into consensus sequences. MiTCR, run with a Q25 quality threshold and the strictest error-elimination algorithm, handled CDR3 identification, clonotype clustering and error correction. A nonparametric unseen species model with Euler transformation was used to estimate a lower bound on total TCR beta diversity. TCRdb itself trimmed the public reads at Q25 with fastp, ran MiXCR and retained productive beta chains. Each CDR3 protein appears once, grouped with its most common genes and DNA. For this entry, the V and J calls and clone size follow TCRdb and not the study's own pipeline. This sample has around 1.5 million distinct CDR3 sequences in its table, and approximately 59% of those were observed once. Clones ranked in the top ten supply 6.5% to 8.5% of the sample.

Its CDR3 holds 11 amino acids, cysteine through phenylalanine. The read is trimmed to its CDR3 DNA, 33 bases read in frame from base 1. At the junction V is shortened by 7 bases and J by 5 bases, with 10 bases in between. The germline V gene gives CDR1 as SGHRS and CDR2 as YFSETQ. The donors were roughly 40 Caucasian individuals from Russia, aged roughly 6 to 90 years, who were systemically healthy. Roughly 11 milliliters of peripheral blood were drawn from each donor into EDTA-treated Vacutainer tubes. Ficoll-Paque density-gradient centrifugation was used to isolate PBMCs, with at least 6.5 million per sample. Total RNA was extracted from PBMCs with Trizol reagent, with at least 6 micrograms obtained per sample. The percentages of naive CD45RAhigh/CD27high T cells were determined by flow cytometry on a PBMC aliquot from every donor.

This sequence originates from a man between 18 and 35 years old in good health. The V and J segments used are TRBV5-1 and TRBJ2-7; no D segment can be confidently identified. The specimen sequenced was blood. The DNA sequence is given as TGCGCCAGCGGATTCGATCACGAGCAGTACTTC. This translates into CASGFDHEQYF.